Listed here are 31 T cell receptor beta chains from one sample, sequenced in a study of blood T cell repertoires in COVID-19. Assay: immunoSEQ multiplex PCR; the TCRdb copy retains only in-frame clones and omits some. The table includes hundreds of thousands of clones, 90% detected once. The sequenced material came from PBMCs or T cells enriched from blood (not recorded which). The source of these receptors is a man between 60 and 75 years old who had recovered from COVID-19.

The sample holds one count of this clone. V is TRBV6-1 and J is TRBJ1-2, with no clear D. From germline, CDR1 is MNHNS and CDR2 SASEGT. CDR3 length: 13 amino acids. Trimming pared 3 bases from V and 2 bases from J, leaving 7 bases between. This CDR3 reads CASSERENYGYTF. CDR3 DNA: TGTGCCAGCAGTGAGCGGGAAAACTATGGCTACACCTTC.

The chain joins TRBV29-1 to TRBJ1-1, with a tentative D call TRBD1 (5 bases). Trimming removed 6 bases at V and 4 bases at J, with 15 bases between. The CDR3 has 13 amino acids. Germline assignment: CDR1 SQVTM and CDR2 ANQGSEA. The DNA for the CDR3 is TGCAGCGTCGTGGACATGACCCGCACTGAAGCTTTCTTT. Translated, it gives CSVVDMTRTEAFF.

Notes on this clone: Other DNA variants within this sample encode the same CDR3. The rearrangement joins TRBV5-1 to TRBJ1-6; 7 bases align to TRBD1. CDR3 length equals 14 residues. The V and J ends lost 4 bases and 5 bases, in that order; junction bases with no gene match: 3. CDR1 and CDR2 (germline): SGHRS, YFSETQ. CDR3 region: CASSLGQDNSPLHF. CDR3 nucleotide sequence: TGCGCCAGCAGCCTTGGACAGGATAATTCACCCCTCCACTTT.

J is TRBJ2-2 and V is TRBV7-3; D possibly corresponds to TRBD2 (6 bases). Germline CDR1 is SGHTA and CDR2 is FQGTGA. The CDR3 sequence is 16 residues long. Trimming took off 4 bases at V and 4 bases at J, with 16 bases between the two ends. CDR3 nucleotide sequence: TGTGCCAGCAGCTCCTCCAGCGGGCGTGGCACCGGGGAGCTGTTTTTT. It encodes CASSSSSGRGTGELFF.

The chain employs TRBV7-2 and TRBJ2-7; 8 positions match TRBD2. The CDR3 extends over 13 amino acids. With V trimmed by 4 bases and J by 4 bases, 3 bases remained unmatched. Germline V gene data show CDR1 as SGHTA and CDR2 as FQGNSA. CDR3 amino acids: CASSSAGGYEQYF. Here the CDR3 DNA reads TGTGCCAGCAGCTCGGCGGGAGGTTACGAGCAGTACTTC.

Note on this clone: This sample also contains other DNA sequences that code for the same CDR3. This chain uses TRBV19 with TRBJ1-2, with 10 bases fitting TRBD1. The CDR3 spans 14 residues. V shed 4 bases and J 8 bases; nucleotides not matched to a gene: 7. CDR1 LNHDA and CDR2 SQIVND come from the germline V gene (reference sequence). The CDR3 DNA reads as TGTGCCAGTAGTAGGGACAGGGGCCTTGGAGGCTACACCTTC. Amino acids: CASSRDRGLGGYTF. Combining the CDR3 with reference TRBV19 and TRBJ1-2 gives the whole variable domain DGGITQSPKYLFRKEGQNVTLSCEQNLNHDAMYWYRQDPGQGLRLIYYSQIVNDFQKGDIAEGYSVSREKKESFPLTVTSAQKNPTAFYLCASSRDRGLGGYTFGSGTRLTVV.

CDR3 residues: CASSWGQGANYGYTF. Written as DNA, the CDR3 is TGTGCCAGCAGCTGGGGACAGGGGGCGAACTATGGCTACACCTTC. The rearrangement links TRBV5-5 to TRBJ1-2; 12 nucleotides match TRBD1. Germline V gene data show CDR1 as SGHKS and CDR2 as YYEKEE (reference sequence). The CDR3 spans 15 residues. After removal of 3 bases from V and 2 bases from J, the junction contained 2 bases not matched to a gene. Based on the CDR3 plus reference TRBV5-5 and TRBJ1-2, the full variable domain is DAGVTQSPTHLIKTRGQQVTLRCSPISGHKSVSWYQQVLGQGPQFIFQYYEKEERGRGNFPDRFSARQFPNYSSELNVNALLLGDSALYLCASSWGQGANYGYTFGSGTRLTVV.

V is TRBV30 and J is TRBJ2-7, with 13 bases identical to TRBD2. Germline trimming cut 3 bases from V and 4 bases from J; bases unmatched to any gene: 0. Germline CDR1 and CDR2: GTSNPN and SVGIG (reference sequence). The CDR3 is 13 amino acids. The CDR3 coding sequence is TGTGCCTGGAGACTAGCGGGAGGGTACGAGCAGTACTTC. As protein: CAWRLAGGYEQYF.

This sequence joins TRBV11-2 and TRBJ1-2; D gene unclear. Germline CDR1 SGHAT, CDR2 FQNNGV. This CDR3 region has 14 residues. V shed 1 base and J shed 4 bases, with 10 bases lying between them. This CDR3 is CASSLGSGIYGYTF. In nucleotides, the CDR3 is TGTGCCAGCAGCTTAGGCTCAGGCATCTATGGCTACACCTTC.

This clone was detected only a few times. The chain uses TRBV4-3 and TRBJ1-3; D not resolved. From germline, CDR1 is LGHNA and CDR2 YSLEER. The V and J ends lost 0 bases and 4 bases respectively, with 13 bases between them. CDR3 size: 16 residues. In nucleotides, the CDR3 is TGCGCCAGCAGCCAAGATGCGTCGGCAGGAGGAAACACCATATATTTT. Residues: CASSQDASAGGNTIYF.

The V gene is TRBV18, the J gene TRBJ2-7, with a possible D match to TRBD2 (6 bases). The CDR3 is 17 residues long. The V end was cut by 4 bases, the J end by 6 bases, with 25 bases between. Germline assignment: CDR1 KGHSH and CDR2 LQKENI. The CDR3 bases are TGTGCCAGCTCACAAAACCCAGGCGCGGACCGGGGGACCGAGCAGTACTTC. Translation: CASSQNPGADRGTEQYF.

V is TRBV30 and J is TRBJ2-2; tentative D call: TRBD1 (5 bases). Germline loops: CDR1 GTSNPN, CDR2 SVGIG (reference sequence). Trimming removed 3 bases from V and 5 bases from J, with 16 bases in between. This CDR3 comprises 15 residues. The CDR3 is CAWRLQGRFTGELFF. CDR3 nucleotides: TGTGCCTGGAGGTTGCAGGGTCGGTTTACCGGGGAGCTGTTTTTT.

The genes are TRBV6-5 and TRBJ1-4, with D unresolved. The V end lost 10 bases, the J end lost 4 bases, and 10 bases lay between the germline ends. Germline V lookup: CDR1 MNHEY, CDR2 SVGAGI. The CDR3 is 12 residues long. Here the CDR3 DNA reads TGTGCCACTTCGCGGAATAATGAAAAACTGTTTTTT. Translating gives CATSRNNEKLFF.

The gene calls are TRBV9 and TRBJ2-3; perhaps TRBD2 as D (5 bases). Germline lookup yields CDR1 SGDLS and CDR2 YYNGEE. The CDR3 is 15 residues long. V was pared by 3 bases and J by 1 base, with 12 bases between. CDR3 loop: CASSGHPRGTDTQYF. The CDR3 DNA reads TGTGCCAGCAGCGGCCACCCGAGGGGCACAGATACGCAGTATTTT. Filled out from reference TRBV9 and TRBJ2-3, the complete variable domain reads DSGVTQTPKHLITATGQRVTLRCSPRSGDLSVYWYQQSLDQGLQFLIQYYNGEERAKGNILERFSAQQFPDLHSELNLSSLELGDSALYFCASSGHPRGTDTQYFGPGTRLTVL.

V gene TRBV5-6 combines with J gene TRBJ2-4; 8 nucleotides align to TRBD1. Unmatched junction bases numbered 9, after V lost 4 bases and J lost 6 bases. Germline V gene sequence: CDR1 SGHDT, CDR2 YYEEEE. The CDR3 loop spans 15 amino acids. The CDR3 reads CASSTTGQGLNIQYF. CDR3 DNA: TGTGCCAGCAGCACTACCGGACAGGGACTAAACATTCAGTACTTC.

The V call is TRBV5-4, the J call TRBJ1-2, with 7 nucleotides matching TRBD1. V was pared by 4 bases and J by 4 bases, with 13 bases of the junction left unmatched. Per the germline V gene, CDR1 is SGHNT and CDR2 is YYREEE (reference sequence). This CDR3 has 16 residues. As DNA, the CDR3 is TGTGCCAGCAGCGGAACGGGACTGACAGGGATCTATGGCTACACCTTC. Protein product: CASSGTGLTGIYGYTF.

The chain recombines TRBV11-1 with TRBJ1-1; 8 positions agree with TRBD1. V lost 0 bases and J lost 6; bases outside the gene matches: 3. The CDR3 is made up of 14 amino acids. In germline, CDR1 is SGHAT, CDR2 FQDESV (reference sequence). The CDR3 protein is CASSLARTGPEAFF. Written as DNA, the CDR3 is TGTGCCAGCAGCTTAGCGAGGACAGGGCCTGAAGCTTTCTTT.

The J gene is TRBJ2-2, the V gene TRBV19, with D hard to call. Looked up from germline, CDR1 is LNHDA and CDR2 is SQIVND (reference sequence). Trimming cost V 1 base and J 1 base, with 13 bases left between them. The CDR3 sequence is 17 residues long. The CDR3 spells CASSIGAASQNTGELFF. The CDR3 DNA follows: TGTGCCAGTAGTATAGGGGCAGCCTCGCAGAACACCGGGGAGCTGTTTTTT.

This chain uses TRBV19 with TRBJ2-1; 12 bases match TRBD2. The CDR3 covers 18 residues. The V gene end was trimmed by 5 bases and the J gene end by 7 bases; junction bases not matched to a gene: 15. The germline V gene has CDR1 LNHDA and CDR2 SQIVND (reference sequence). This CDR3 is CASSAQPLTLAGGNEQFF. Written as DNA, the CDR3 is TGTGCCAGTAGTGCGCAACCCTTGACCCTAGCGGGAGGGAATGAGCAGTTCTTC.

The chain is built from TRBV4-2 and TRBJ1-1; TRBD1 matches 7 bases. V was pared by 0 bases and J by 1 base, with 5 bases of the junction left unmatched. Germline CDR1 LGHNA, CDR2 YNFKEQ. The CDR3 has 16 amino acids. The CDR3 is CASSQDRGTANTEAFF. In nucleotides, the CDR3 is TGTGCCAGCAGCCAAGATAGAGGGACAGCGAACACTGAAGCTTTCTTT.

This chain uses TRBV30 with TRBJ1-2; weak D call: TRBD1 (5 bases). The V end lost 4 bases, the J end lost 4 bases, and 13 bases lay between the germline ends. The V gene's germline CDR1 is GTSNPN and CDR2 SVGIG (reference sequence). The CDR3 sequence is 13 residues long. CDR3: CAWKRGVRYGYTF. Written as DNA, the CDR3 is TGTGCCTGGAAACGGGGGGTTCGCTATGGCTACACCTTC.

This chain connects TRBV6-2 or TRBV6-3 to TRBJ2-5; 12 bases match TRBD2. The CDR3 has 16 residues. In germline, CDR1 is MNHEY, CDR2 SVGEGT. V lost 6 bases to trimming and J lost 5 bases; unmatched junction nucleotides: 10. The CDR3 reads CASSPSRLAGVETQYF. The CDR3 DNA reads TGTGCCAGCAGCCCAAGCCGACTAGCGGGGGTTGAGACCCAGTACTTC.

The V call is TRBV19, the J call TRBJ2-1; 10 bases line up with TRBD1. Germline V gene lookup returns CDR1 LNHDA and CDR2 SQIVND (reference sequence). This CDR3 region has 14 residues. Trimming at V came to 5 bases and at J to 9 bases, leaving 7 bases not matched to a gene. CDR3 residues: CASSAGQGFSEQFF. The CDR3 nucleotides read TGTGCCAGTAGTGCGGGACAGGGGTTCAGTGAGCAGTTCTTC.

The rearrangement uses TRBV15 and TRBJ2-2; TRBD1 aligns across 8 bases. V lost 0 bases to trimming and J lost 1 base; unmatched junction nucleotides: 4. This CDR3 has 17 amino acids. CDR1 LNHNV and CDR2 YYDKDF come from the germline V gene (reference sequence). CDR3 loop: CATSRDRGTGNTGELFF. For the CDR3, the DNA is TGTGCCACCAGCAGAGATCGGGGGACAGGGAACACCGGGGAGCTGTTTTTT.

The rearrangement joins TRBV5-6 to TRBJ1-2; D is unclear. In germline, CDR1 is SGHDT, CDR2 YYEEEE. V was clipped by 1 base and J by 3 bases, with 19 bases between them. CDR3 size: 17 residues. DNA for the CDR3: TGTGCCAGCAGCTTGTTGGGCAGCCCTCAAGTGGACTATGGCTACACCTTC. Protein: CASSLLGSPQVDYGYTF.

The gene calls are TRBV6-1 and TRBJ2-7; D is uncertain. Trimming pared 1 base from V and 5 bases from J, leaving 21 bases between. The CDR3 runs to 17 residues. CDR1 and CDR2 from the germline V gene are MNHNS and SASEGT. CDR3 nucleotides: TGTGCCAGCAGTGAAGGTGATCGGGTGGCTGGATTCCACGAGCAGTACTTC. As protein: CASSEGDRVAGFHEQYF.

The rearrangement links TRBV5-4 to TRBJ2-6, with 10 bases matching TRBD2. Germline loops: CDR1 SGHNT, CDR2 YYREEE (reference sequence). The trim removed 0 bases at V and 0 bases at J, leaving 3 bases unmatched. This CDR3 has 18 residues. The CDR3 DNA reads TGTGCCAGCAGCTTGGCACTAGCGGGACTCTCTGGGGCCAACGTCCTGACTTTC. This encodes CASSLALAGLSGANVLTF.

The V and J genes are TRBV7-9 and TRBJ2-7; D perhaps matches TRBD1 (6 bases). The CDR3 runs to 14 residues. CDR1 and CDR2 from the germline V gene are SEHNR and FQNEAQ (reference sequence). The ends were cut back, 2 bases at V and 5 bases at J, with 13 bases in the middle. Here the CDR3 DNA reads TGTGCCAGCAGCTTACAGGGGCCGAGGGACGAGCAGTACTTC. It specifies CASSLQGPRDEQYF.

This chain links TRBV5-1 with TRBJ2-3, with 8 bases lining up with TRBD2. Germline V lookup: CDR1 SGHRS, CDR2 YFSETQ. Trimming at V came to 3 bases and at J to 3 bases, leaving 3 bases not matched to a gene. CDR3 length: 14 residues. The DNA of the CDR3 is TGCGCCAGCAGCTCGGGGGGGACAACAGATACGCAGTATTTT. Translating gives CASSSGGTTDTQYF.

The chain has TRBV19 and TRBJ1-1; D gene ambiguous. The germline CDR1 and CDR2 sequences are LNHDA and SQIVND (reference sequence). Between the trimmed V and J ends, which lost 7 bases and 1 base, there was a span of 13 bases. The length of the CDR3 is 14 residues. For the CDR3, the DNA is TGTGCCAGTATAGGTGGACGGGAGAACACTGAAGCTTTCTTT. It translates to CASIGGRENTEAFF.

The CDR3: CASKGLAGGGAYF. The CDR3 nucleotides read TGTGCCAGCAAGGGACTAGCGGGAGGTGGAGCGTACTTC. J is TRBJ2-5 and V is TRBV2; TRBD2 agrees at 15 bases. Unmatched junction bases numbered 7, after V lost 7 bases and J lost 13 bases. Germline loops: CDR1 SNHLY, CDR2 FYNNEI. This CDR3 comprises 13 residues.